This T cell receptor (beta chain) was sequenced for a study of shared T cell receptors in the human thymus. V lost 3 bases and J 3 bases, leaving 9 bases between the germline ends. This CDR3 comprises 13 residues. The germline V gene has CDR1 SGHTA and CDR2 FQGNSA. Clones were sequenced by immunoSEQ multiplex PCR, and TCRdb holds only the in-frame ones, with some missing. This sample yields hundreds of thousands of clones, of which roughly 90% are seen a single time; around 0.01% belongs to the top ten. Separately, the same data were catalogued under a study of human thymus T cells. That study reports: Serving as donors were healthy Finnish infants, each of whom was having open corrective surgery for congenital heart defects. Resections obtained during corrective heart surgery supplied the thymus tissue. An apparent bias in V and J gene usage was seen in thymic and blood repertoires.

The gene calls are TRBV7-2 and TRBJ2-7; D unclear. The receptor's source is a boy in the first two years of life with a congenital heart defect. Source material: thymocytes. In DNA, the CDR3 is TGTGCCAGCAGCTTGGATGAGGTCTACGAGCAGTACTTC. This sequence encodes CASSLDEVYEQYF.